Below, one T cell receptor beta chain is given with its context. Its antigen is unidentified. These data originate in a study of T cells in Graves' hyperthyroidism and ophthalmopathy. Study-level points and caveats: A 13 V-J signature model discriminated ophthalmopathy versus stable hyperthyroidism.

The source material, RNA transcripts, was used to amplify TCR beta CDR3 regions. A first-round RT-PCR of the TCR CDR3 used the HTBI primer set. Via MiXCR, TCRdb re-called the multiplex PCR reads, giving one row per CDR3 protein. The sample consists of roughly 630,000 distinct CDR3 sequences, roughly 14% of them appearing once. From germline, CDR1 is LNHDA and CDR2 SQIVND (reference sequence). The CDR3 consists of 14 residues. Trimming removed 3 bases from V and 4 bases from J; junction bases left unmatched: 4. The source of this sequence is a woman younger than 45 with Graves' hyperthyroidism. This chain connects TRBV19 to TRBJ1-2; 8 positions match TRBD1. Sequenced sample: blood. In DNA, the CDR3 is TGTGCCAGTAGTATCGACAGGGGCTTCTATGGCTACACCTTC. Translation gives CASSIDRGFYGYTF.